The 27 T cell receptor beta chains reported below all come from one sample, sequenced in a study of control samples from healthy donors and cancer patients. Assay: immunoSEQ multiplex PCR; the TCRdb copy retains only in-frame clones and omits some. Altogether over 150,000 clones are present, roughly 94% being singletons, with the ten largest covering 12% to 15%. Sequencing used PBMCs. These receptors came from a man aged 55 to 70 with colorectal cancer.

V is TRBV27 and J is TRBJ1-1; D unresolved. Trimming cost V 5 bases and J 1 base, with 8 bases left between them. Germline CDR1 reads MNHEY; CDR2 reads SMNVEV (reference sequence). The CDR3 loop spans 13 amino acids. The CDR3 loop reads CASSPTPNTEAFF. CDR3 DNA: TGTGCCAGCAGTCCGACCCCGAACACTGAAGCTTTCTTT.

V usage is TRBV5-6 and J usage is TRBJ1-5; tentatively, D is TRBD1 (5 bases). Germline loops: CDR1 SGHDT, CDR2 YYEEEE. This CDR3 has 16 amino acids. Trimming stripped 4 bases from V and 0 bases from J, with 14 bases between. CDR3 loop: CASSRGWGDSNQPQHF. As DNA, the CDR3 is TGTGCCAGCAGCCGGGGGTGGGGCGATAGCAATCAGCCCCAGCATTTT.

The chain carries TRBV2 and TRBJ2-1; D remains ambiguous. V was shortened by 2 bases and J by 3 bases, with 5 bases between the two germline ends. Germline CDR1 is SNHLY and CDR2 is FYNNEI. The CDR3 consists of 13 residues. The CDR3 spells CASSERVYNEQFF. As DNA, the CDR3 is TGTGCCAGCAGTGAAAGGGTCTACAATGAGCAGTTCTTC. Full variable domain (rest looked up from reference TRBV2 and TRBJ2-1): EPEVTQTPSHQVTQMGQEVILRCVPISNHLYFYWYRQILGQKVEFLVSFYNNEISEKSEIFDDQFSVERPDGSNFTLKIRSTKLEDSAMYFCASSERVYNEQFFGPGTRLTVL.

This clone came up once. The chain combines TRBV18 with TRBJ2-1, with no clear D. Trimming left V 6 bases short and J 9 bases short, with 18 bases between. Germline CDR1 reads KGHSH; CDR2 reads LQKENI. This CDR3 spans 14 amino acids. The CDR3, as DNA: TGTGCCAGCTCTCCCCCTACCCGCCTCCCTGAGCAGTTCTTC. This translates into CASSPPTRLPEQFF. Looking up the rest from reference TRBV18 and TRBJ2-1 gives the full variable domain: NAGVMQNPRHLVRRRGQEARLRCSPMKGHSHVYWYRQLPEEGLKFMVYLQKENIIDESGMPKERFSAEFPKEGPSILRIQQVVRGDSAAYFCASSPPTRLPEQFFGPGTRLTVL.

This chain links TRBV5-4 with TRBJ2-3; tentatively, D is TRBD1 or TRBD2 (6 bases each). The germline gives CDR1 SGHNT, CDR2 YYREEE (reference sequence). The CDR3 runs to 14 residues. Trimming removed 2 bases from V and 3 bases from J, with 10 bases in between. In DNA, the CDR3 is TGTGCCAGCAGCTTTTCGGGGGCAACAGATACGCAGTATTTT. The encoded protein is CASSFSGATDTQYF.

The chain's CDR3 is CASSRLRGGDEAFF. In nucleotides, the CDR3 is TGTGCCAGCAGCCGACTGCGGGGGGGCGATGAAGCTTTCTTT. The genes are TRBV13 and TRBJ1-1, with D maybe TRBD1 (6 bases). V lost 5 bases and J 7 bases, leaving 17 bases between the germline ends. CDR1 PRHDT and CDR2 FYEKMQ come from the germline V gene (reference sequence). The CDR3 spans 14 residues.

The genes are TRBV5-5 and TRBJ1-4; D unresolved. The V and J ends lost 4 bases and 6 bases respectively, with 16 bases between them. This CDR3 region has 15 residues. Per germline, CDR1 SGHKS and CDR2 YYEKEE (reference sequence). The CDR3 nucleotides are TGTGCCAGCAGCCTAACTGGGATGGGCGATGAAAAACTGTTTTTT. It yields the protein CASSLTGMGDEKLFF.

The genes are TRBV3-1 (or the pseudogene TRBV3-2) and TRBJ2-4; D is uncertain. Trimming took 1 base from V and 0 from J, leaving 13 bases between them. The CDR3 loop spans 17 amino acids. Germline V lookup: CDR1 LGHDT, CDR2 YNNKEL (reference sequence). CDR3 in amino acids: CASSQVGGYGAKNIQYF. In DNA form, the CDR3 reads TGTGCCAGCAGCCAAGTGGGTGGGTACGGAGCCAAAAACATTCAGTACTTC.

V usage is TRBV6-2 or TRBV6-3 and J usage is TRBJ1-5, with 7 bases aligning to TRBD1. The germline CDR1 and CDR2 sequences are MNHEY and SVGEGT. The V segment lost 2 bases and the J segment 9 bases; nucleotides outside the gene matches: 4. The CDR3 totals 13 residues. CDR3 DNA: TGTGCCAGCAGTTACGACAGGGTCAGGCCCCAGCATTTT. This gives the protein CASSYDRVRPQHF.

This clone was detected once. V gene TRBV7-2 combines with J gene TRBJ2-5, with D maybe TRBD1 (6 bases). V lost 5 bases and J lost 2, with 12 bases in between. Germline CDR1 and CDR2: SGHTA and FQGNSA. CDR3 size: 14 residues. This CDR3 reads CASSPGQNQETQYF. The CDR3 coding sequence is TGTGCCAGCAGCCCCGGACAGAATCAAGAGACCCAGTACTTC.

The chain couples TRBV7-2 to TRBJ1-1; D is ambiguous. The CDR3 is made up of 15 amino acids. Germline CDR1 reads SGHTA; CDR2 reads FQGNSA. V lost 3 bases and J 11 bases, leaving 22 bases between the germline ends. Written as DNA, the CDR3 is TGTGCCAGCAGCTTCGAATTCCCCGGTCCCGCCTGGGCTTTCTTT. Protein sequence: CASSFEFPGPAWAFF.

This clone was seen a handful of times. The rearrangement uses TRBV5-1 and TRBJ2-5; D is possibly TRBD2 (5 bases). The CDR3 totals 14 residues. V shed 6 bases and J shed 10 bases, with 22 bases lying between them. Germline CDR1 and CDR2: SGHRS and YFSETQ. Here the CDR3 reads CASKESDLNEGQYF. The DNA of the CDR3 is TGCGCCAGCAAGGAATCCGACTTAAACGAGGGCCAGTACTTC.

This CDR3 reads CASSPGGAGNTIYF. Here the CDR3 DNA reads TGTGCCAGCAGCCCAGGGGGTGCCGGAAACACCATATATTTT. The chain links TRBV14 to TRBJ1-3, with 7 bases lining up with TRBD1. V lost 4 bases, J lost 4 bases, and 4 bases stayed unmatched. This CDR3 contains 14 residues. The germline CDR1 and CDR2 sequences are SGHDN and FVKESK.

This clone was recorded once. The chain recombines TRBV10-3 with TRBJ2-5; 8 bases agree with TRBD2. CDR3 length: 18 residues. CDR1 and CDR2 (germline): ENHRY, SYGVKD. The trim removed 3 bases at V and 2 bases at J, leaving 14 bases unmatched. This CDR3 is CAISDSSGERGPQETQYF. CDR3 nucleotide sequence: TGTGCCATCAGTGATAGTAGCGGGGAGCGGGGGCCTCAAGAGACCCAGTACTTC.

This clone was seen only once. The chain has TRBV18 and TRBJ1-5, with a weak D call TRBD1 (6 bases). Looked up from germline, CDR1 is KGHSH and CDR2 is LQKENI. Trimming cost V 0 bases and J 6 bases, with 21 bases left between them. The CDR3 is made up of 18 amino acids. CDR3 sequence reads: CASSPPGQGKVKSQPQHF. Written as DNA, the CDR3 is TGTGCCAGCTCACCACCCGGGCAGGGGAAGGTCAAAAGTCAGCCCCAGCATTTT.

V gene TRBV11-3 combines with J gene TRBJ2-3, with no clear D. This CDR3 is built from 15 residues. Germline V gene data show CDR1 as SGHNT and CDR2 as YENEEA. V was shortened by 2 bases and J by 0 bases, with 9 bases between the two germline ends. The CDR3 bases are TGTGCCAGCAGCTTACACCCGGGTAGCACAGATACGCAGTATTTT. It specifies CASSLHPGSTDTQYF.

The chain's CDR3 is CASSLAQGGWGEKLFF. DNA for the CDR3: TGTGCCAGCAGTTTAGCACAGGGGGGCTGGGGTGAAAAACTGTTTTTT. The rearrangement uses TRBV28 and TRBJ1-4; TRBD1 agrees at 8 bases. The V and J ends lost 2 bases and 7 bases, in that order; junction bases with no gene match: 9. Germline V lookup: CDR1 MDHEN, CDR2 SYDVKM. There are 16 residues in the CDR3.

This sequence joins TRBV6-6 and TRBJ1-2; 7 nucleotides line up with TRBD1. Germline trimming cut 6 bases from V and 4 bases from J; bases unmatched to any gene: 8. CDR1 and CDR2 from the germline V gene are MNHNY and SVGAGI (reference sequence). This CDR3 comprises 14 residues. The CDR3 sequence is CASRNDRESYGYTF. The CDR3 bases are TGTGCCAGCAGGAACGACAGGGAGAGCTATGGCTACACCTTC.

The chain joins TRBV7-2 to TRBJ1-5; 7 positions agree with TRBD1. J was trimmed by 7 bases and V by 5 bases; bases with no gene match: 20. There are 18 residues in the CDR3. Germline CDR1 reads SGHTA; CDR2 reads FQGNSA. In nucleotides, the CDR3 is TGTGCCAGCAGCCCAGACGGTTCGGGACAGCGGATGGGCCAGCCCCAGCATTTT. Its translation is CASSPDGSGQRMGQPQHF.

J is TRBJ1-1 and V is TRBV28; the D is unclear. The CDR3 loop spans 10 amino acids. Germline V gene lookup returns CDR1 MDHEN and CDR2 SYDVKM. Trimming stripped 4 bases from V and 8 bases from J, with 5 bases between. CDR3 DNA sequence: TGTGCCAGCAGTTCAAGGGAAGCTTTCTTT. As protein: CASSSREAFF.

This chain uses TRBV4-1 with TRBJ2-7; 9 bases match TRBD1. This CDR3 spans 16 amino acids. Germline-derived CDR1 and CDR2 are MGHRA and YSYEKL. J gave up 5 bases and V 2 bases, and 10 bases lay outside the gene matches. CDR3 in amino acids: CASSQSGTGRSHEQYF. The CDR3 DNA sequence: TGCGCCAGCAGCCAATCTGGGACAGGGCGTTCCCACGAGCAGTACTTC.

This clone was observed a single time. The chain uses TRBV5-1 and TRBJ2-7; D is tentatively TRBD1 or TRBD2 (5 bases each). This CDR3 spans 15 amino acids. Germline CDR1 SGHRS, CDR2 YFSETQ. V was clipped by 2 bases and J by 4 bases, with 16 bases between them. The CDR3 is CASSLQVGGTYEQYF. Written as DNA, the CDR3 is TGCGCCAGCAGCTTACAGGTAGGAGGAACTTACGAGCAGTACTTC.

This chain connects TRBV7-2 to TRBJ2-4; no clear D. Germline CDR1 reads SGHTA; CDR2 reads FQGNSA. This CDR3 is built from 14 residues. V was clipped by 6 bases and J by 3 bases, with 12 bases between them. The CDR3 nucleotides are TGTGCCAGCAGTTCCCAAGTCGACAAAAACATTCAGTACTTC. It translates to CASSSQVDKNIQYF.

Of note for this clone: The sample has other DNA sequences that encode this CDR3 too. The chain has TRBV6-5 and TRBJ2-1, with D possibly being TRBD1 or TRBD2 (5 bases each). The CDR3 loop spans 14 amino acids. Germline V gene sequence: CDR1 MNHEY, CDR2 SVGAGI. V was shortened by 2 bases and J by 1 base, with 6 bases between the two germline ends. CDR3 DNA sequence: TGTGCCAGCAGTTACGGGGGTTCCTACAATGAGCAGTTCTTC. Its translation: CASSYGGSYNEQFF.

The chain recombines TRBV13 with TRBJ2-7, with D perhaps given as TRBD1 or TRBD2 (7 bases each). Germline CDR1 is PRHDT and CDR2 is FYEKMQ (reference sequence). This CDR3 contains 16 residues. V lost 5 bases to trimming and J lost 3 bases, with 20 bases between them. The CDR3 is CASSRATPGGGYEQYF. CDR3 nucleotides: TGTGCCAGCAGCCGAGCTACACCAGGGGGGGGCTACGAGCAGTACTTC.

The chain couples TRBV11-2 to TRBJ2-1; D is uncertain. The germline V gene has CDR1 SGHAT and CDR2 FQNNGV. The CDR3 extends over 13 amino acids. V lost 3 bases to trimming and J lost 3 bases, with 6 bases between them. CDR3 in amino acids: CASSLGGYNEQFF. As DNA, the CDR3 is TGTGCCAGCAGCTTGGGTGGCTACAATGAGCAGTTCTTC.

The gene calls are TRBV21-1 and TRBJ2-2; TRBD2, as called in the table, went unchecked against the DNA. TRBV21-1 represents a pseudogene. The CDR3 length is 13 residues. CDR3 sequence: CASNGVYTGELFF. The CDR3 bases are TGTGCCAGCAACGGAGTTTACACCGGGGAGCTGTTTTTT.